The T cell receptor (beta chain) under discussion was sequenced for a study of early T cells in non-severe SARS-CoV-2 infection (dated by TCRdb to the early 2020s). Turning to the overall study: Because TCR sequencing relied on bulk RNA taken from unsorted whole blood, pairing of alpha and beta chains was not possible.

Receptor libraries were prepared by 5' RACE. Data came from a NextSeq 500. To correct for sequencing error and PCR bias, the TCR library protocol tagged individual cDNA molecules with unique molecular identifiers. Both TCR alpha and beta chains were sequenced, and tight co-correlation was observed between alpha and beta sequence abundances in each sample. Under the source paper's analysis protocol: Decombinator V4 was used to annotate TCR sequences for V gene, J gene and CDR3. TCRs were defined as expanded if a significant change between any two time points was detected under a Poisson model with p below 0.0001. TCR abundances were normalised to the total number of TCRs sequenced per sample and were expressed as counts per million. TRAV1-2 paired with TRAJ12, TRAJ20 or TRAJ33 defined MAIT TCRs, while TRAV10 paired with TRAJ18 defined iNKT TCRs. A search of VDJdb, accessed on 1 November 2021, was run for TCRs annotated to CMV, EBV and SARS-CoV-2, with TCRs annotated for multiple antigens excluded. TCRdb passed the public sequencing reads through fastp at Q25 and MiXCR, retaining productive beta sequences. All rows with the same CDR3 protein become a single entry with the most common DNA and genes. TCRdb assigned the V and J calls; the authors' analysis was not used. The sample yields tens of thousands of distinct CDR3 sequences; under 9% were counted once. Under 4.5% of the sample is taken by the ten largest.

A case-control design nested within a healthcare worker cohort in London, UK, was used, with weekly nasopharyngeal swab PCR tests and blood sampling performed. Healthcare workers were recruited during the week of the UK lockdown, between 23 and 31 March 2020, and followed weekly for up to roughly 16 weeks. A remark on this clonotype: Its specific antigen is unknown. Nothing much larger sits one base from this clone, and base qualities are not available.

CDR1 KGHSH and CDR2 LQKENI were looked up in the germline V gene. Clipping removes 6 bases from V and 9 bases from J, with 17 as the unmatched junction base count. The CDR3, from cysteine to phenylalanine, totals 15 residues. Only CDR3 DNA is held: 45 bases, read in frame from base 1. The investigation overall reported the following: VDJdb matching was skewed toward anti-spike CD8 responses and likely underestimated virus-specific expansions by missing private and CD4 specificities.

The sample here was whole blood, taken at baseline. The origin of this receptor is an adult who was a healthcare worker with PCR-confirmed SARS-CoV-2 infection or an uninfected control (not recorded which). The rearranged segments are TRBV18 and TRBJ2-7; 7 bases in the middle match TRBD1. The DNA sequence is given as TGTGCCAGCTCCCAAAAAGAGAATACAGGGGAGAGGCAGTACTTC. The translation is CASSQKENTGERQYF. The entire variable domain, with the stretches around the CDR3 drawn from the reference TRBV18 and TRBJ2-7 proteins, is NAGVMQNPRHLVRRRGQEARLRCSPMKGHSHVYWYRQLPEEGLKFMVYLQKENIIDESGMPKERFSAEFPKEGPSILRIQQVVRGDSAAYFCASSQKENTGERQYFGPGTRLTVT.